This T cell receptor (beta chain) emerged from a study of early T cells in non-severe SARS-CoV-2 infection. The TCR library protocol was used to attach unique molecular identifiers. These identifiers were attached to individual cDNA molecules. MiXCR was run by TCRdb on the 5' RACE reads, yielding one entry per CDR3 protein. The data show 26,000 or so distinct CDR3 sequences, about 4.5% seen once. Ten or more counts support this clonotype. The V end was cut by 8 bases, the J end by 11 bases, with 13 bases between. CDR1 is DFQATT and CDR2 is SNEGSKA in the germline V gene (reference sequence). This CDR3 is built from 10 residues.

This specimen consisted of whole blood, obtained at baseline. The sequence came from an adult who was a healthcare worker with PCR-confirmed SARS-CoV-2 infection or an uninfected control (not recorded which). The rearrangement links TRBV20-1 to TRBJ1-5; D unclear. The CDR3 DNA is TGCAGTTCCCCGGTGGTGGCCCAGCATTTT. This sequence encodes CSSPVVAQHF.